These 10 T cell receptor beta chains came from one sample sequenced in a study of identical twins. TCRdb recomputed calls from the 5' RACE reads with MiXCR, one row per CDR3 protein. Altogether 510,000 or so distinct CDR3 sequences are present, over 12% being singletons, with the ten largest covering 0.44%. The same specimen was also included in a second study, on yellow fever vaccine responses in identical twins.

Sequencing was done on a sample of CD4+ T cells sorted from blood. The source is a woman under 30 in good health.

The rearrangement joins TRBV7-9 to TRBJ2-5, with 7 bases aligning to TRBD1. This CDR3 contains 15 residues. Germline trimming cut 5 bases from V and 4 bases from J; bases unmatched to any gene: 10. The germline V gene has CDR1 SEHNR and CDR2 FQNEAQ (reference sequence). CDR3 region: CASSPSGTEVETQYF. CDR3 DNA: TGTGCCAGCAGCCCGTCCGGGACAGAAGTAGAGACCCAGTACTTC.

The rearrangement links TRBV5-1 to TRBJ2-1, with D maybe TRBD1 (7 bases). The V and J ends lost 4 bases and 4 bases respectively, with 15 bases between them. Germline V gene data show CDR1 as SGHRS and CDR2 as YFSETQ. The CDR3 is made up of 15 amino acids. The CDR3 loop reads CASSRQGGSYNEQFF. The CDR3 nucleotides are TGCGCCAGCAGCCGGCAGGGGGGATCTTACAATGAGCAGTTCTTC.

The chain couples TRBV2 to TRBJ2-7; 7 positions match TRBD2. Germline V gene data show CDR1 as SNHLY and CDR2 as FYNNEI. The CDR3 runs to 14 residues. Trimming removed 4 bases from V and 6 bases from J; junction bases left unmatched: 9. CDR3 amino acids: CASSVSGPLIEQYF. In DNA form, the CDR3 reads TGTGCCAGCAGTGTTAGCGGGCCACTGATCGAGCAGTACTTC.

In regard to this clonotype: This could be a read error, since a much larger clone is one nucleotide away. CDR3 bases: TGTGCCAGCAGTTTGGTCCACTATGGCTACATCTTC. This encodes CASSLVHYGYIF. V gene TRBV12-3 or TRBV12-4 combines with J gene TRBJ1-2; D is ambiguous. This CDR3 comprises 12 residues.

This clonotype was seen ten or more times. The CDR3 coding sequence is TGCCCCGGAGGAGAGCAGTACTTC. Residues: CPGGEQYF. The V gene is TRBV29-1, the J gene TRBJ2-7; TRBD2 is a possible D gene (5 bases). Germline lookup yields CDR1 SQVTM and CDR2 ANQGSEA. The CDR3 sequence is 8 residues long.

In DNA, the CDR3 is TGTGCCAGCAGTTTCTCTGGGACAGGTCCCCACGAGCAGTACTTC. Its protein is CASSFSGTGPHEQYF. V gene TRBV28 combines with J gene TRBJ2-7; TRBD1 aligns across 8 bases. The CDR3 runs 15 residues. Germline lookup yields CDR1 MDHEN and CDR2 SYDVKM. V lost 3 bases and J lost 5; bases outside the gene matches: 9.

This clonotype was observed a few times. The V and J genes are TRBV11-2 and TRBJ2-2; perhaps D is TRBD1 or TRBD2 (6 bases each). This CDR3 contains 15 residues. CDR1 and CDR2 from the germline V gene are SGHAT and FQNNGV. V lost 7 bases, J lost 4 bases, and 16 bases lay in between. The CDR3 DNA is TGTGCCAGCAAAGGGGGGCCCATAATCACCGGGGAGCTGTTTTTT. Protein sequence: CASKGGPIITGELFF.

The V and J genes are TRBV11-2 and TRBJ2-1; possible D gene TRBD1, 5 bases. V was trimmed by 5 bases and J by 13 bases, leaving 21 bases between them. Germline V CDR1 and CDR2: SGHAT, FQNNGV. The CDR3 extends over 14 amino acids. The CDR3 nucleotides are TGTGCCAGCAGCCTTCAGGCTCAGGGTGTACAACAGTTCTTC. It yields the protein CASSLQAQGVQQFF.

CDR3 DNA: TGTGCCAGCAGCCAACTAGCGGAACAAGAGACCCAGTACTTC. It encodes CASSQLAEQETQYF. This sequence joins TRBV4-2 and TRBJ2-5; 7 positions agree with TRBD2. CDR1 and CDR2 from the germline V gene are LGHNA and YNFKEQ. The ends lost 2 bases at V and 2 bases at J; junction bases unmatched: 2. This CDR3 is built from 14 residues.

This clonotype was seen a handful of times. This rearrangement joins TRBV11-2 to TRBJ1-3, with D uncertain. The CDR3 is 14 residues long. Germline V gene lookup returns CDR1 SGHAT and CDR2 FQNNGV. The V end was cut by 2 bases, the J end by 0 bases, with 5 bases between. Written as DNA, the CDR3 is TGTGCCAGCAGCTTATCCCACTCTGGAAACACCATATATTTT. Its protein product is CASSLSHSGNTIYF.